The next 7 T cell receptor beta chains were all read from a single sample in a study of blood T cell repertoires in COVID-19. Here immunoSEQ multiplex PCR was the method, and the copy in TCRdb shows in-frame clones only, minus some. The table lists about 190,000 clones, about 88% of them singletons, with roughly 6.2% in the top ten. Sequences were obtained from peripheral blood. The receptor set was obtained from a woman between 40 and 50 years old who had recovered from COVID-19.

The V and J genes are TRBV30 and TRBJ2-6; TRBD1 is a possible D gene (5 bases). Deletions cut 3 bases from V and 3 bases from J, with 18 bases between. The CDR3 length is 17 residues. Germline CDR1 and CDR2: GTSNPN and SVGIG (reference sequence). CDR3 coding DNA: TGTGCCTGGAGGGATAGACAAGGGGCAGGTGGGGCCAACGTCCTGACTTTC. Translation gives CAWRDRQGAGGANVLTF.

The chain has TRBV27 and TRBJ1-2; 8 nucleotides match TRBD1. The V gene end was trimmed by 0 bases and the J gene end by 3 bases; junction bases not matched to a gene: 9. CDR1 MNHEY and CDR2 SMNVEV come from the germline V gene (reference sequence). The CDR3 totals 17 residues. In nucleotides, the CDR3 is TGTGCCAGCAGTTTATCTGTGAGACAGGGGTTATACTATGGCTACACCTTC. It is translated as CASSLSVRQGLYYGYTF.

The V call is TRBV12-3 or TRBV12-4, the J call TRBJ2-7; 8 positions match TRBD1. CDR3 length: 13 amino acids. Trimming removed 7 bases from V and 5 bases from J; junction bases left unmatched: 7. CDR3 nucleotides: TGTGCCAGCACGTCATCGGACAGGGACGAGCAGTACTTC. As protein: CASTSSDRDEQYF.

In its sample, this clone was seen once. The J gene is TRBJ2-2, the V gene TRBV6-1, with 8 nucleotides matching TRBD2. The CDR3 extends over 16 amino acids. The J segment lost 5 bases and the V segment lost 1 base, leaving 6 bases of the junction unmatched. The germline CDR1 and CDR2 sequences are MNHNS and SASEGT. CDR3: CASSEVVLAGTGELFF. CDR3 DNA sequence: TGTGCCAGCAGTGAAGTCGTCCTAGCGGGTACCGGGGAGCTGTTTTTT.

V and J are TRBV30 and TRBJ2-7; 10 nucleotides align to TRBD2. V was clipped by 7 bases and J by 4 bases; unmatched bases: 7. The germline gives CDR1 GTSNPN, CDR2 SVGIG (reference sequence). CDR3 length equals 13 residues. The CDR3 nucleotides read TGTGCCTTACTAGCGGGAAGTGGGTACGAGCAGTACTTC. Its protein is CALLAGSGYEQYF.

The rearrangement joins TRBV7-2 to TRBJ2-5; D may be TRBD2 (5 bases). CDR1 SGHTA and CDR2 FQGNSA come from the germline V gene. V lost 5 bases and J 4 bases, leaving 20 bases between the germline ends. CDR3 length: 16 residues. CDR3 sequence reads: CASSRSLSDWGETQYF. CDR3 nucleotide sequence: TGTGCCAGCAGCCGTAGCCTTAGCGATTGGGGAGAGACCCAGTACTTC.

The CDR3 here is CASSFGLNTEAFF. CDR3 nucleotides: TGTGCCAGCAGTTTTGGGCTGAACACTGAAGCTTTCTTT. The chain employs TRBV12-3 or TRBV12-4 and TRBJ1-1; D call uncertain. V was trimmed by 3 bases and J by 0 bases, leaving 5 bases between them. CDR3 size: 13 residues.